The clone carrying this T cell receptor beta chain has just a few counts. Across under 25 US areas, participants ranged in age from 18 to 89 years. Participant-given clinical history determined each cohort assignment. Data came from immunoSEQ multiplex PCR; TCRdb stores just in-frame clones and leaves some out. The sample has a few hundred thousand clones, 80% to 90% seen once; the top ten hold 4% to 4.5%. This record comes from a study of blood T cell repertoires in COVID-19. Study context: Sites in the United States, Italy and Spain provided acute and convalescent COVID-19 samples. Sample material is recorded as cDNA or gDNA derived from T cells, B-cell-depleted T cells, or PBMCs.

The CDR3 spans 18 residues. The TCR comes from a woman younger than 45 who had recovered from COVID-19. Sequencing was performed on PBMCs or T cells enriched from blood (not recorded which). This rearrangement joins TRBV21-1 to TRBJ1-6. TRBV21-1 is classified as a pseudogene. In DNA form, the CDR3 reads TGTGCCAGCAGTATTACAAGGGCGCGGGAGGCAAGCGCCTCACCCCTCCACTTT. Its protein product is CASSITRAREASASPLHF.